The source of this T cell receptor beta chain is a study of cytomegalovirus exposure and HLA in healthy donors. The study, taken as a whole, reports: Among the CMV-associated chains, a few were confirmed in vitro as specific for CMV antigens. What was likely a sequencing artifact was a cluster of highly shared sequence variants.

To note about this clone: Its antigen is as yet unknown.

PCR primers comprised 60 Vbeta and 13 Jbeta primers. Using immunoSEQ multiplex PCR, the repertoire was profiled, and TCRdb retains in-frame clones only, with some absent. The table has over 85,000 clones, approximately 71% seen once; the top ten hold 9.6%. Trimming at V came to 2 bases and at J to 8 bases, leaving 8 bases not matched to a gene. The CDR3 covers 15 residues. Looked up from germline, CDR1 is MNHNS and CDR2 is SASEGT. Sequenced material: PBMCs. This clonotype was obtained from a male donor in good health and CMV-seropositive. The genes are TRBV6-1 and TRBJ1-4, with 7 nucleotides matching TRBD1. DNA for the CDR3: TGTGCCAGCAGTGAATCTGGACAGGCCTGGGAAAAACTGTTTTTT. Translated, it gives CASSESGQAWEKLFF.